This T cell receptor (beta chain) was found in a study of tumor-infiltrating lymphocytes in primary liver carcinoma. Researchers generated TCR beta cDNA from about 0.5 ug of total RNA, relying on a constant-region primer. Library construction for TCR beta comprised three nested multiplex PCR rounds performed with slightly modified ARM-PCR. TRBV1-TRBV30 forward and Cbeta reverse primers drove the first two approximately 10-cycle rounds. TCRdb fed the multiplex PCR reads into MiXCR, producing one record per CDR3 protein. Of approximately 190,000 distinct CDR3 sequences in the sample, approximately 86% were seen once. Investigators took RNA and DNA out together from 20-30 mg of unsorted bulk tissue. CDR1 and CDR2 (germline): MNHNS, SASEGT. This CDR3 has 13 residues. The V end lost 10 bases, the J end lost 4 bases, and 17 bases lay between the germline ends.

This TCR came from a man aged 35-49 years with primary liver carcinoma and hepatitis B virus infection. Sequencing was done on a sample of tumor tissue from primary liver carcinoma. The chain has TRBV6-1 and TRBJ2-7; D uncertain. The CDR3 DNA is TGTGCCAACACTGTTACCGGGCTTTACGAGCAGTACTTC. Encoded protein: CANTVTGLYEQYF.